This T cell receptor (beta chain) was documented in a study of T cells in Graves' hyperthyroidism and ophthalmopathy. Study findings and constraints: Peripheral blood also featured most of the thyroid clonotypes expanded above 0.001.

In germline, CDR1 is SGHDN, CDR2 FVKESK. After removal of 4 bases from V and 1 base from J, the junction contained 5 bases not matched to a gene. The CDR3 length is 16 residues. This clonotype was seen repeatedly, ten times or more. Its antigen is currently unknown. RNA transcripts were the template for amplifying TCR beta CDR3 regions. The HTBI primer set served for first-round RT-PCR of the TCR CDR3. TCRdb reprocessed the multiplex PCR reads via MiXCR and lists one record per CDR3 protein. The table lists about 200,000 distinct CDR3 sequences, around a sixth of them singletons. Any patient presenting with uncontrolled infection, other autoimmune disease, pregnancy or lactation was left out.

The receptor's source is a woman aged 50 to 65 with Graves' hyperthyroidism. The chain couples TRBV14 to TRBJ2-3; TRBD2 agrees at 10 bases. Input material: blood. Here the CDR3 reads CASSPTGLAGTDTQYF. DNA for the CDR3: TGTGCCAGCAGCCCGACCGGACTAGCGGGCACAGATACGCAGTATTTT.